These 24 T cell receptor beta chains share one sample of origin, sequenced in a study of T cell repertoires in cytomegalovirus infection. TCRdb used MiXCR to reprocess the reads, holding one entry per CDR3 protein. The data show about 490,000 distinct CDR3 sequences, with 26% seen just once and roughly 13% held by the top ten. Material for sequencing was PBMCs. The receptors shown here come from a human donor in good health (CMV status not recorded). Some clones in this sample may be carry-over from other donors' samples.

This clonotype was seen ten or more times. The J gene is TRBJ2-3, the V gene TRBV7-2; the match to TRBD2 covers 8 bases. CDR3 size: 15 residues. Germline CDR1 is SGHTA and CDR2 is FQGNSA. V gave up 2 bases and J gave up 1 base; unmatched junction bases: 2. The CDR3 here is CASSLLAGRTDTQYF. The CDR3 DNA sequence: TGTGCCAGCAGCTTACTAGCGGGTCGCACAGATACGCAGTATTTT.

V gene TRBV20-1 combines with J gene TRBJ2-2; no definite D call. Deletions cut 6 bases from V and 5 bases from J, with 10 bases between. CDR3 length: 12 residues. Germline loops: CDR1 DFQATT, CDR2 SNEGSKA (reference sequence). CDR3: CSAPTRTGELFF. The CDR3, as DNA: TGCAGTGCCCCTACTCGGACCGGGGAGCTGTTTTTT.

The V and J genes are TRBV29-1 and TRBJ2-7; 12 positions match TRBD2. Per germline, CDR1 SQVTM and CDR2 ANQGSEA. This CDR3 spans 14 amino acids. J lost 2 bases, V lost 3 bases, and 2 bases had no gene match. CDR3 protein: CSVELAGGTYEQYF. The CDR3 DNA follows: TGCAGCGTTGAGCTAGCGGGAGGGACCTACGAGCAGTACTTC.

The rearrangement uses TRBV27 and TRBJ2-2; unclear D gene. This CDR3 comprises 13 residues. Germline V gene sequence: CDR1 MNHEY, CDR2 SMNVEV (reference sequence). Trimming removed 4 bases from V and 7 bases from J, with 10 bases in between. CDR3 nucleotides: TGTGCCAGCAGTTCCGGAATTGGCGGGGAGCTGTTTTTT. Protein product: CASSSGIGGELFF.

The chain couples TRBV7-8 to TRBJ1-5; no firm D call. V was shortened by 10 bases and J by 2 bases, with 15 bases between the two germline ends. Germline values: CDR1 SGHVS, CDR2 FQNEAQ. There are 14 residues in the CDR3. Here the CDR3 DNA reads TGTGCCACCACCCAGGAGTTGGGCAATCAGCCCCAGCATTTT. Amino acid sequence: CATTQELGNQPQHF.

CDR3 residues: CASSQGVLVTDTQYF. As DNA, the CDR3 is TGTGCCAGCAGCCAAGGGGTCCTAGTCACAGATACGCAGTATTTT. The genes are TRBV7-2 and TRBJ2-3; maybe TRBD1 (5 bases). Germline loops: CDR1 SGHTA, CDR2 FQGNSA. Trimming stripped 5 bases from V and 2 bases from J, with 14 bases between. The CDR3 is 15 amino acids.

The chain is built from TRBV27 and TRBJ2-3; 14 positions match TRBD2. J lost 5 bases, V lost 5 bases, and 3 bases had no gene match. CDR3 length: 15 amino acids. Germline-derived CDR1 and CDR2 are MNHEY and SMNVEV (reference sequence). This chain's CDR3 is CASSGLAGGEDTQYF. The CDR3 nucleotides read TGTGCCAGCAGTGGACTAGCGGGAGGAGAAGATACGCAGTATTTT.

With regard to this clonotype: The junction and the germline gene differ at one end; a read error may be behind it. This rearrangement joins TRBV30 to TRBJ2-5, with D possibly being TRBD1 or TRBD2 (6 bases each). The CDR3 extends over 14 amino acids. Germline CDR1 is GTSNPN and CDR2 is SVGIG (reference sequence). In nucleotides, the CDR3 is TGTGCATGGAGGGGCCAGGGGACCCAAGAGACCCAGTACTTC. Its protein is CAWRGQGTQETQYF.

This clonotype was seen a few times. One end of the junction fails to match germline, which may point to a read error. The DNA of the CDR3 is TGTGCCATCAGCCCCCGGGGTAGCGATCAGCCCCAGCATTTT. Its translation: CAISPRGSDQPQHF. The chain employs TRBV10-3 and TRBJ1-5; no firm D call. CDR3 length equals 14 residues. CDR1 is ENHRY, CDR2 SYGVKD, per germline.

The genes are TRBV7-6 and TRBJ2-2, with D perhaps matching TRBD2 (7 bases). CDR3 length equals 15 residues. Germline V gene data show CDR1 as SGHVS and CDR2 as FNYEAQ. V was clipped by 5 bases and J by 6 bases, with 16 bases between them. CDR3 residues: CASSLGGGIAGELFF. The CDR3 DNA reads TGTGCCAGCAGCCTGGGAGGGGGAATAGCCGGGGAGCTGTTTTTT.

CDR3 sequence reads: CAWSVTRDRFSGNTIYF. CDR3 nucleotides: TGTGCCTGGAGTGTAACCCGGGACCGCTTCTCTGGAAACACCATATATTTT. The chain couples TRBV30 to TRBJ1-3; D might be TRBD1 (5 bases). This CDR3 region has 17 residues. Germline V gives CDR1 GTSNPN, CDR2 SVGIG (reference sequence). Trimming took 0 bases from V and 0 from J, leaving 15 bases between them.

The chain is built from TRBV12-3 or TRBV12-4 and TRBJ1-3; D perhaps matches TRBD1 (6 bases). CDR3 length: 13 residues. V lost 5 bases, J lost 4 bases, and 9 bases lay in between. The CDR3 region is CASSADRGNTIYF. Here the CDR3 DNA reads TGTGCCAGCAGTGCAGACAGGGGAAACACCATATATTTT.

The V call is TRBV19, the J call TRBJ1-1; 8 nucleotides line up with TRBD1. V lost 6 bases to trimming and J lost 1 base; unmatched junction nucleotides: 7. The germline V gene encodes CDR1 LNHDA and CDR2 SQIVND (reference sequence). This CDR3 comprises 15 residues. CDR3 nucleotide sequence: TGTGCCAGTAGGCATGCACAGGGGGGGAACACTGAAGCTTTCTTT. It codes for CASRHAQGGNTEAFF. Based on the CDR3 plus reference TRBV19 and TRBJ1-1, the full variable domain is DGGITQSPKYLFRKEGQNVTLSCEQNLNHDAMYWYRQDPGQGLRLIYYSQIVNDFQKGDIAEGYSVSREKKESFPLTVTSAQKNPTAFYLCASRHAQGGNTEAFFGQGTRLTVV.

This clonotype appeared a few times. The chain combines TRBV7-8 with TRBJ2-5; D may be TRBD2 (5 bases). With 2 bases removed from V and 4 bases from J, the gap between germline ends came to 8 bases. CDR3 length: 13 amino acids. Germline CDR1 and CDR2: SGHVS and FQNEAQ. CDR3 DNA: TGTGCCAGCAGCTTACAGGCGGGAGAGACCCAGTACTTC. As protein: CASSLQAGETQYF.

This clonotype has ten or more counts. V gene TRBV7-2 combines with J gene TRBJ2-3, with D maybe TRBD2 (6 bases). Germline-derived CDR1 and CDR2 are SGHTA and FQGNSA. This CDR3 region has 15 residues. The ends were cut back, 5 bases at V and 3 bases at J, with 15 bases in the middle. Written as DNA, the CDR3 is TGTGCCAGCAGCGTGGTCGGGAGAGGGACAGATACGCAGTATTTT. Translation gives CASSVVGRGTDTQYF.

This clonotype turned up a few times. V is TRBV12-3 or TRBV12-4 and J is TRBJ2-7, with 10 bases aligning to TRBD2. V was clipped by 5 bases and J by 2 bases; unmatched bases: 3. CDR3 size: 14 residues. Here the CDR3 reads CASSPSGSTYEQYV. In DNA form, the CDR3 reads TGTGCCAGCAGTCCTAGCGGGAGTACCTACGAGCAGTACGTC.

This chain connects TRBV28 to TRBJ2-1, with D possibly matching TRBD1 (7 bases). This CDR3 has 14 amino acids. Per germline, CDR1 MDHEN and CDR2 SYDVKM. V lost 1 base to trimming and J lost 15 bases, with 19 bases between them. The CDR3: CASSLLGLRGFRFF. The CDR3 nucleotides are TGTGCCAGCAGTTTATTGGGACTCAGGGGGTTCAGGTTCTTC.

This chain uses TRBV3-1 with TRBJ1-2; D call uncertain. The CDR3 spans 14 residues. Looked up from germline, CDR1 is LGHDT and CDR2 is YNNKEL (reference sequence). V lost 2 bases to trimming and J lost 3 bases, with 10 bases between them. The CDR3 nucleotides read TGTGCCAGCAGCCAACGAGAGACACACTATGGCTACACCTTC. Its protein is CASSQRETHYGYTF.

This clonotype was counted only a few times. The chain links TRBV20-1 to TRBJ2-7; perhaps D is TRBD1 or TRBD2 (6 bases each). There are 18 residues in the CDR3. Germline values: CDR1 DFQATT, CDR2 SNEGSKA (reference sequence). V lost 0 bases and J lost 7, with 28 bases in between. The CDR3 protein is CSARDLGKGGEGAWEQYF. In DNA, the CDR3 is TGCAGTGCTAGAGATTTGGGGAAGGGGGGCGAGGGTGCCTGGGAGCAGTACTTC.

This clonotype turned up a few times. This chain joins TRBV20-1 and TRBJ2-7, with TRBD2 matching over 8 bases. Germline V gene lookup returns CDR1 DFQATT and CDR2 SNEGSKA (reference sequence). The length of the CDR3 is 14 residues. Losses at the gene ends were 1 base for V and 6 bases for J; bases not matched to a gene: 8. The CDR3 region has the DNA TGCAGTGCTAGAGTAGGACTAGCCCAGGGCGAGCAGTACTTC. This translates into CSARVGLAQGEQYF.

Only a few counts were recorded for this clonotype. This chain joins TRBV19 and TRBJ2-3, with a tentative D call TRBD1 (6 bases). This CDR3 region has 13 residues. The germline V gene has CDR1 LNHDA and CDR2 SQIVND (reference sequence). V was trimmed by 7 bases and J by 3 bases, leaving 11 bases between them. The CDR3 protein is CASNWGHTDTQYF. Here the CDR3 DNA reads TGTGCCAGTAACTGGGGGCATACAGATACGCAGTATTTT.

This clonotype was detected ten times or more. CDR3 bases: TGTGCCAGCAGCTTTGGCCACCTCTCCTACGAGCAGTACTTC. As protein: CASSFGHLSYEQYF. This chain uses TRBV7-8 with TRBJ2-7; D is unresolved. The CDR3 consists of 14 residues. CDR1 is SGHVS and CDR2 is FQNEAQ in the germline V gene. V lost 3 bases and J lost 0, with 9 bases in between.

The table lists this clonotype with a few counts. V usage is TRBV2 and J usage is TRBJ2-3, with a possible D match to TRBD1 (5 bases). Germline V gene lookup returns CDR1 SNHLY and CDR2 FYNNEI. V was cut by 6 bases and J by 1 base, with 17 bases left in between. This CDR3 is 16 amino acids long. The CDR3 region has the DNA TGTGCCAGCAGATCCTGGACACCGTTTCGCACAGATACGCAGTATTTT. Translated, it gives CASRSWTPFRTDTQYF. The whole variable domain, remainder taken from reference TRBV2 and TRBJ2-3, is EPEVTQTPSHQVTQMGQEVILRCVPISNHLYFYWYRQILGQKVEFLVSFYNNEISEKSEIFDDQFSVERPDGSNFTLKIRSTKLEDSAMYFCASRSWTPFRTDTQYFGPGTRLTVL.

This clonotype was recorded many times. In DNA form, the CDR3 reads TGTGCCAGCAGCTTAGTTTCGAGACGGCGAGCTTTCTTT. Protein sequence: CASSLVSRRRAFF. The chain combines TRBV7-9 with TRBJ1-1; D unclear. This CDR3 contains 13 residues. CDR1 is SEHNR and CDR2 is FQNEAQ in the germline V gene (reference sequence). V was pared by 1 base and J by 10 bases, with 13 bases between.